The entry below gives a single TCR beta chain sequence along with its context. The entry originates in a study of follicular helper T cells after annual influenza vaccination. The protocol was immunoSEQ multiplex PCR, while the TCRdb copy is restricted to in-frame clones and leaves out a portion. This repertoire shows about 11,000 clones, 82% found once; its top ten account for nearly 0.9%. Sequencing used CXCR5- memory CD4+ T cells sorted from blood, obtained 6 weeks after influenza vaccination. The receptor was derived from an adult who received the influenza vaccine.

This CDR3 reads CASSSTSGRAQEQFF. The DNA for the CDR3 is TGTGCCAGCAGTTCCACTAGCGGGAGGGCCCAAGAGCAGTTCTTC. The rearrangement links TRBV27 to TRBJ2-1; 13 nucleotides agree with TRBD2. This CDR3 has 15 amino acids. From germline, CDR1 is MNHEY and CDR2 SMNVEV (reference sequence). V shed 4 bases, J shed 10 bases, and the junction held 7 bases outside the gene matches.